This TCR beta chain was sequenced in a study of human T cells and chemical hapten exposure. Findings and caveats of the study: Sensitization with DPC brought no change to TCRs above 1 in 1000 in frequency. Expanded TCRs grouped into significantly more large CDR3 similarity clusters than controls produced.

Time point denoted: patch test 1, 2 weeks after DPC sensitization. The treatment was: therapeutic diphenylcyclopropenone sensitization with weekly scalp DPC. Worth noting for this clonotype: Its antigen is unidentified.

Individual cDNA molecules had unique molecular identifiers attached to them by the library. Study processing details: A per-sample median of roughly 100,000 TCRs was observed, with a range of roughly 23,224 to 700,000. MiXCR, applied by TCRdb to the RACE reads, yields one record per CDR3 protein. None of the V and J calls come from the authors' own analysis; TCRdb made them. Of roughly 160,000 distinct CDR3 sequences listed, approximately 14% are singletons. The TCR comes from a woman in her twenties or thirties with alopecia areata. Some clones in this sample may be carry-over from other donors' samples. The sequenced sample was whole blood, obtained in connection with sensitization to the hapten diphenylcyclopropenone (DPC).

CDR3 in amino acids: CASSLQPDRGQETQYF. CDR3 DNA sequence: TGTGCCAGCAGCTTGCAGCCGGACAGGGGGCAGGAGACCCAGTACTTC. The chain couples TRBV5-4 to TRBJ2-5; TRBD1 aligns across 11 bases. Germline V gene lookup returns CDR1 SGHNT and CDR2 YYREEE (reference sequence). J gave up 5 bases and V 1 base, and 7 bases lay outside the gene matches. This CDR3 has 16 amino acids.